This T cell receptor beta chain was retrieved from a study of blood T cell repertoires in COVID-19. Sequenced by immunoSEQ multiplex PCR; TCRdb stores in-frame clones only, minus some. The table records roughly 670,000 clones, 85% to 90% of them present only once. Looked up from germline, CDR1 is SGDLS and CDR2 is YYNGEE. The CDR3 is 15 residues long. With 3 bases clipped from V and 0 bases from J, the junction kept 4 bases outside the gene matches. The sample comprised peripheral blood. The chain links TRBV9 to TRBJ1-2, with 8 positions matching TRBD1. The receptor comes from a woman in her late teens or twenties with acute or convalescent COVID-19. DNA for the CDR3: TGTGCCAGCAGCGGGTACAGGGGGGCTAACTATGGCTACACCTTC. Its translation: CASSGYRGANYGYTF.